This paragraph covers one T cell receptor beta chain sequence. Antigen unknown. This specimen belongs to a study of shared clonotypes between healthy human individuals. Repertoires were generated with immunoSEQ multiplex PCR, while TCRdb's copy carries only in-frame clones and drops some. The repertoire holds about 2 million clones, with about 95% as singletons. CD45RO-negative CD8 cells positively selected for CCR7 made up the naive population, which excluded terminally differentiated effector memory CD45RA+ cells. Study outcomes and limitations: Few donors limited the genetic and exposure-history diversity represented. A reduction in generation probabilities was seen for non-shared clonotypes relative to those shared by all four donors.

Sequenced sample: naive CD8+ T cells sorted from blood. The TCR originated in a man between 18 and 29 years old in good health.

CDR3 sequence: CASRPGTGKSYEQYF. The CDR3, as DNA: TGTGCCAGCAGGCCCGGGACAGGGAAATCCTACGAGCAGTACTTC. The rearrangement links TRBV6-6 to TRBJ2-7; 9 nucleotides match TRBD1. CDR1 and CDR2 (germline): MNHNY, SVGAGI (reference sequence). The J segment lost 1 base and the V segment lost 6 bases, leaving 7 bases of the junction unmatched. This CDR3 is built from 15 residues.